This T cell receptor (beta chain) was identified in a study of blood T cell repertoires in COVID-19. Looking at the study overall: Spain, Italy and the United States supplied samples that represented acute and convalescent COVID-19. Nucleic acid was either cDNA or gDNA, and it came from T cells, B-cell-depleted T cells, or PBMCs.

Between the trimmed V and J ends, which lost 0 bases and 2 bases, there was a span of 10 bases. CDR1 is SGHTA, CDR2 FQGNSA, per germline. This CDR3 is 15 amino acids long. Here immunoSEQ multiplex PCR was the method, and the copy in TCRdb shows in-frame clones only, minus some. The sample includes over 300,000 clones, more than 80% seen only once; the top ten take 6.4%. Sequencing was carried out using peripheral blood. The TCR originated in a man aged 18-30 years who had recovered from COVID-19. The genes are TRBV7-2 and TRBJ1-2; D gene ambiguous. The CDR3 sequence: CASSLAPGVNYGYTF. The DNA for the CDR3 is TGTGCCAGCAGCTTAGCGCCCGGGGTGAACTATGGCTACACCTTC.